This T cell receptor beta chain comes out of a study of blood T cell repertoires in COVID-19. About the research overall: There were acute and convalescent COVID-19 samples, and they came from the United States, Italy and Spain. PBMCs, B-cell-depleted T cells, or T cells were the source of the cDNA or gDNA that made up the material.

J gave up 9 bases and V 1 base, and 22 bases lay outside the gene matches. The germline V gene has CDR1 SGHDN and CDR2 FVKESK. The CDR3 length is 21 residues. Original handling: Quantification of nucleated cells was approximated via reference gene primer amplification. Profiled with immunoSEQ multiplex PCR; TCRdb holds only in-frame clones, not every one. Clone size and the V and J calls come from that table; the DNA yielded D and trimming. Here the sample spans roughly 200,000 clones, 70% to 85% being singletons. This sequence was found in a man aged 45 to 65 who had recovered from COVID-19. The sample comprised peripheral blood. This sequence joins TRBV14 and TRBJ2-1; TRBD2 matches 12 bases. The CDR3 sequence: CASSQGTSGVPAQGGGSEQFF. The DNA for the CDR3 is TGTGCCAGCAGCCAAGGGACTAGCGGGGTCCCAGCCCAAGGTGGTGGGAGTGAGCAGTTCTTC. Full variable domain (rest looked up from reference TRBV14 and TRBJ2-1): EAGVTQFPSHSVIEKGQTVTLRCDPISGHDNLYWYRRVMGKEIKFLLHFVKESKQDESGMPNNRFLAERTGGTYSTLKVQPAELEDSGVYFCASSQGTSGVPAQGGGSEQFFGPGTRLTVL.